These T cell receptor beta chains were read from a single sample in a study of shared T cell receptors in the human thymus. Assay: immunoSEQ multiplex PCR; the TCRdb copy retains only in-frame clones and omits some. The sample records 600,000 to 900,000 clones, 80% to 90% being singletons. The same data also contributed to another study, on human thymus T cells.

The material sequenced was thymocytes. The source is a girl less than two years old with a congenital heart defect. Each CDR3 is given with its conserved first and last residue. The order of the fields is D gene, clone size, J gene, V gene, CDR3 protein, CDR3 DNA. The D gene is left open where the match is weak. Expanded clones get a size class; other rows say once, few or many, or leave the size out.

d_call: -; clone_size: once; j_call: TRBJ1-1; v_call: TRBV2; cdr3_aa: CASSDGQSNTEAFF; cdr3_nt: TGTGCCAGCAGTGACGGACAGTCGAACACTGAAGCTTTCTTT
d_call: -; clone_size: -; j_call: TRBJ2-7; v_call: TRBV7-9; cdr3_aa: CASSLVWAEQYF; cdr3_nt: TGTGCCAGCAGCTTAGTATGGGCCGAGCAGTACTTC
d_call: -; clone_size: -; j_call: TRBJ1-2; v_call: TRBV19; cdr3_aa: CASSHRVNYGYTF; cdr3_nt: TGTGCCAGTAGTCACAGGGTCAACTATGGCTACACCTTC
d_call: -; clone_size: -; j_call: TRBJ1-5; v_call: TRBV19; cdr3_aa: CASTSRNQPQHF; cdr3_nt: TGTGCCAGTACCTCTCGTAATCAGCCCCAGCATTTT
d_call: TRBD2; clone_size: -; j_call: TRBJ2-7; v_call: TRBV7-3; cdr3_aa: CASSPWGGAGEPYEQYF; cdr3_nt: TGTGCCAGCAGCCCATGGGGGGGAGCGGGGGAGCCCTACGAGCAGTACTTC
d_call: TRBD1; clone_size: -; j_call: TRBJ1-5; v_call: TRBV7-9; cdr3_aa: CASSSGRDRGHQPQHF; cdr3_nt: TGTGCCAGCAGCTCGGGAAGAGACAGGGGGCATCAGCCCCAGCATTTT
d_call: -; clone_size: -; j_call: TRBJ1-6; v_call: TRBV27; cdr3_aa: CASSYRGNSPLHF; cdr3_nt: TGTGCCAGCAGTTATCGGGGTAATTCACCCCTCCACTTT
d_call: -; clone_size: -; j_call: TRBJ2-1; v_call: TRBV11-2; cdr3_aa: CASRKPGVGHNEQFF; cdr3_nt: TGTGCCAGCAGAAAACCGGGAGTTGGCCACAATGAGCAGTTCTTC
d_call: TRBD1; clone_size: -; j_call: TRBJ2-3; v_call: TRBV29-1; cdr3_aa: CSGTGPTDTQYF; cdr3_nt: TGCAGCGGGACAGGGCCCACAGATACGCAGTATTTT
d_call: -; clone_size: once; j_call: TRBJ2-7; v_call: TRBV2; cdr3_aa: CASLRPTGNPYEQYF; cdr3_nt: TGTGCCAGCCTCCGACCCACAGGGAACCCCTACGAGCAGTACTTC
d_call: -; clone_size: -; j_call: TRBJ2-6; v_call: TRBV5-1; cdr3_aa: CASSFGQGGPGANVLTF; cdr3_nt: TGCGCCAGCAGCTTCGGGCAGGGTGGCCCTGGGGCCAACGTCCTGACTTTC
d_call: TRBD2; clone_size: once; j_call: TRBJ2-3; v_call: TRBV9; cdr3_aa: CASSKLAGELYTDTQYF; cdr3_nt: TGTGCCAGCAGCAAACTAGCGGGGGAGCTCTACACAGATACGCAGTATTTT
d_call: TRBD1; clone_size: once; j_call: TRBJ1-2; v_call: TRBV5-1; cdr3_aa: CASSWKVHRGEDGYTF; cdr3_nt: TGCGCCAGCAGCTGGAAGGTCCACAGGGGGGAAGATGGCTACACCTTC
d_call: -; clone_size: -; j_call: TRBJ1-1; v_call: TRBV5-5; cdr3_aa: CASSPICFTRRLRTEAFF; cdr3_nt: TGTGCCAGCAGCCCGATCTGTTTTACGAGGAGGCTGAGGACTGAAGCTTTCTTT
d_call: -; clone_size: -; j_call: TRBJ1-1; v_call: TRBV27; cdr3_aa: CASSLGHLKNTEAFF; cdr3_nt: TGTGCCAGCAGTTTAGGGCACCTCAAGAACACTGAAGCTTTCTTT
d_call: -; clone_size: -; j_call: TRBJ1-1; v_call: TRBV4-1; cdr3_aa: CASSQDAGAPNTEAFF; cdr3_nt: TGCGCCAGCAGCCAAGACGCAGGGGCCCCGAACACTGAAGCTTTCTTT
d_call: TRBD2; clone_size: -; j_call: TRBJ2-5; v_call: TRBV4-2; cdr3_aa: CASGKRGGGETQYF; cdr3_nt: TGTGCCAGCGGAAAGCGGGGGGGCGGGGAGACCCAGTACTTC
d_call: -; clone_size: -; j_call: TRBJ2-7; v_call: TRBV4-1; cdr3_aa: CASSQEGGSSYEQYF; cdr3_nt: TGCGCCAGCAGCCAAGAAGGGGGAAGCTCCTACGAGCAGTACTTC
d_call: -; clone_size: -; j_call: TRBJ1-1; v_call: TRBV15; cdr3_aa: CATSRVGQNTEAFF; cdr3_nt: TGTGCCACCAGCAGAGTGGGCCAGAACACTGAAGCTTTCTTT
d_call: TRBD1; clone_size: -; j_call: TRBJ1-2; v_call: TRBV5-5; cdr3_aa: CASSPRTGPYGYTF; cdr3_nt: TGTGCCAGCAGCCCACGGACAGGCCCCTATGGCTACACCTTC
d_call: -; clone_size: -; j_call: TRBJ1-3; v_call: TRBV5-4; cdr3_aa: CASSHSGTYGNTIYF; cdr3_nt: TGTGCCAGCAGCCATTCCGGGACTTATGGAAACACCATATATTTT
d_call: TRBD2; clone_size: -; j_call: TRBJ2-1; v_call: TRBV6-6; cdr3_aa: CASQGNAGGPEQFF; cdr3_nt: TGTGCCTCCCAAGGGAACGCGGGGGGGCCCGAGCAGTTCTTC
d_call: -; clone_size: -; j_call: TRBJ2-7; v_call: TRBV5-1; cdr3_aa: CASSLDRLLSYEQYF; cdr3_nt: TGCGCCAGCAGCTTAGACAGACTCCTCTCCTACGAGCAGTACTTC
d_call: TRBD1; clone_size: -; j_call: TRBJ1-2; v_call: TRBV2; cdr3_aa: CARSPPTYRGRGGYTF; cdr3_nt: TGTGCCAGAAGTCCCCCTACTTACAGGGGAAGGGGTGGCTACACCTTC
d_call: TRBD2; clone_size: -; j_call: TRBJ2-3; v_call: TRBV9; cdr3_aa: CASSPRPSGGLPSTDTQYF; cdr3_nt: TGTGCCAGCAGCCCTCGACCTAGCGGGGGACTTCCTAGCACAGATACGCAGTATTTT
d_call: -; clone_size: -; j_call: TRBJ2-7; v_call: TRBV19; cdr3_aa: CASSMPPRRGFSGEQYF; cdr3_nt: TGTGCCAGTAGTATGCCCCCACGCAGGGGATTTTCGGGCGAGCAGTACTTC
d_call: -; clone_size: -; j_call: TRBJ2-7; v_call: TRBV7-9; cdr3_aa: CASSLSPRRGLGEQYF; cdr3_nt: TGTGCCAGCAGCTTATCCCCGAGGAGGGGGCTGGGGGAGCAGTACTTC
d_call: TRBD1; clone_size: -; j_call: TRBJ1-6; v_call: TRBV6-1; cdr3_aa: CASSEGGQSIRNSPLHF; cdr3_nt: TGTGCCAGCAGTGAAGGGGGACAGTCCATAAGAAATTCACCCCTCCACTTT
d_call: -; clone_size: -; j_call: TRBJ1-1; v_call: TRBV28; cdr3_aa: CASSLTPRGTEAFF; cdr3_nt: TGTGCCAGCAGTTTAACTCCGCGGGGCACTGAAGCTTTCTTT
d_call: -; clone_size: once; j_call: TRBJ1-2; v_call: TRBV2; cdr3_aa: CASMRTHTNYGYTF; cdr3_nt: TGTGCCAGCATGAGGACACATACTAACTATGGCTACACCTTC
d_call: -; clone_size: -; j_call: TRBJ2-3; v_call: TRBV5-4; cdr3_aa: CASSFPGGTDTQYF; cdr3_nt: TGTGCCAGCAGCTTCCCAGGGGGCACAGATACGCAGTATTTT
d_call: -; clone_size: once; j_call: TRBJ2-7; v_call: TRBV6-5; cdr3_aa: CASRQDRSSYEQYF; cdr3_nt: TGTGCCAGCAGACAAGACAGGAGCTCCTACGAGCAGTACTTC
d_call: -; clone_size: -; j_call: TRBJ1-4; v_call: TRBV4-1; cdr3_aa: CASSWSEEDEKLFF; cdr3_nt: TGCGCCAGCAGCTGGTCCGAGGAGGATGAAAAACTGTTTTTT
d_call: -; clone_size: -; j_call: TRBJ1-5; v_call: TRBV6-5; cdr3_aa: CASSYRLGQPQHF; cdr3_nt: TGTGCCAGCAGTTACAGGTTGGGCCAGCCCCAGCATTTT
d_call: TRBD2; clone_size: -; j_call: TRBJ2-7; v_call: TRBV2; cdr3_aa: CASIAGESSYEQYF; cdr3_nt: TGTGCCAGTATCGCGGGGGAGAGCTCCTACGAGCAGTACTTC